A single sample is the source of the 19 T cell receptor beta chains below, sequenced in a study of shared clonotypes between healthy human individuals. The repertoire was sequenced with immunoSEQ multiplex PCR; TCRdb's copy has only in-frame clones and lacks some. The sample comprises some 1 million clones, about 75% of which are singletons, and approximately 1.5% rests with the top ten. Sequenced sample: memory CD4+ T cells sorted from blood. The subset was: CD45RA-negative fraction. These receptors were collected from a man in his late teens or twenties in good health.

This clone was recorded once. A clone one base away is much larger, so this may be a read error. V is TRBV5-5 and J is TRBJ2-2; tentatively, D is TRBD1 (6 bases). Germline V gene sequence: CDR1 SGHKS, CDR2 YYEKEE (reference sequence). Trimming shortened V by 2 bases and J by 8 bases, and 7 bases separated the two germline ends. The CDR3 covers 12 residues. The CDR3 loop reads CASSFGTGELFF. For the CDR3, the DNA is TGTGCCAGCAGCTTCGGGACAGGGGAGCTGTTTTTT. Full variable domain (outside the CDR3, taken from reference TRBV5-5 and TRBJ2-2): DAGVTQSPTHLIKTRGQQVTLRCSPISGHKSVSWYQQVLGQGPQFIFQYYEKEERGRGNFPDRFSARQFPNYSSELNVNALLLGDSALYLCASSFGTGELFFGEGSRLTVL.

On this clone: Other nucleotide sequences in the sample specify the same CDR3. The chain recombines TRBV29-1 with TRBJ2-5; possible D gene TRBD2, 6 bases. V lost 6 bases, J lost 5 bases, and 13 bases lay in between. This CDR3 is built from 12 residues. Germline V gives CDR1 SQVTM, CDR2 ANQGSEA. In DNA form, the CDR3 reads TGCAGCGTCCGCGGGACTCAGGAGACCCAGTACTTC. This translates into CSVRGTQETQYF.

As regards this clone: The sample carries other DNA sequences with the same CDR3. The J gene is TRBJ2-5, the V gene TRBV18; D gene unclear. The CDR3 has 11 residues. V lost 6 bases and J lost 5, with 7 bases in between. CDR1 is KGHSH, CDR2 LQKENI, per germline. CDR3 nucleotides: TGTGCCAGCTCCAACGGGGAGACCCAGTACTTC. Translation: CASSNGETQYF. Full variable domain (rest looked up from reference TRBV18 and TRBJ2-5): NAGVMQNPRHLVRRRGQEARLRCSPMKGHSHVYWYRQLPEEGLKFMVYLQKENIIDESGMPKERFSAEFPKEGPSILRIQQVVRGDSAAYFCASSNGETQYFGPGTRLLVL.

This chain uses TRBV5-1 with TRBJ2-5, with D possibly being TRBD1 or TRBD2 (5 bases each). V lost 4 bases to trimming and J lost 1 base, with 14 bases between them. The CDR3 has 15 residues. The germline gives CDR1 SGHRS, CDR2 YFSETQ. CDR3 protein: CASSAGDLSQETQYF. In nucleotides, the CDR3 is TGCGCCAGCAGCGCCGGGGACCTGTCCCAAGAGACCCAGTACTTC.

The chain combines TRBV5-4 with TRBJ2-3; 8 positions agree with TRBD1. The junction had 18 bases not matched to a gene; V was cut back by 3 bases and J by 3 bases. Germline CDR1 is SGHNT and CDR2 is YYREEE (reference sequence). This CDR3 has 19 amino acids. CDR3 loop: CASSSPGAGQGGGTDTQYF. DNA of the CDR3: TGTGCCAGCAGCTCCCCAGGGGCCGGACAGGGAGGAGGGACAGATACGCAGTATTTT.

The CDR3 region has the DNA TGTGCCAGCAGCCAAGGGCAGAGAACCAAAAACATTCAGTACTTC. It yields the protein CASSQGQRTKNIQYF. The chain has TRBV14 and TRBJ2-4; no clear D. In germline, CDR1 is SGHDN, CDR2 FVKESK. CDR3 size: 15 residues. Trimming left V 1 base short and J 2 bases short, with 9 bases between. The full variable domain, in which reference TRBV14 and TRBJ2-4 provide the parts outside the CDR3, is EAGVTQFPSHSVIEKGQTVTLRCDPISGHDNLYWYRRVMGKEIKFLLHFVKESKQDESGMPNNRFLAERTGGTYSTLKVQPAELEDSGVYFCASSQGQRTKNIQYFGAGTRLSVL.

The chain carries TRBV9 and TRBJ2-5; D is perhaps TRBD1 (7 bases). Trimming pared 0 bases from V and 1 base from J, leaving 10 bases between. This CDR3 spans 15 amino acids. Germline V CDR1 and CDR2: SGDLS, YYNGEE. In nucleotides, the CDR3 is TGTGCCAGCAGCGTAGGTCAGGGGGGCCAAGAGACCCAGTACTTC. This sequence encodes CASSVGQGGQETQYF.

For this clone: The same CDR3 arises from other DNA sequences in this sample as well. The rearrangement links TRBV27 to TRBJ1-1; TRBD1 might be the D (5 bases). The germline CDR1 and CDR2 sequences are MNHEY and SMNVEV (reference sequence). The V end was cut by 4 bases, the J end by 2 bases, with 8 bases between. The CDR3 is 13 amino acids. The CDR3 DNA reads TGTGCCAGCAGTTCCAGGGTTAACACTGAAGCTTTCTTT. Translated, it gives CASSSRVNTEAFF.

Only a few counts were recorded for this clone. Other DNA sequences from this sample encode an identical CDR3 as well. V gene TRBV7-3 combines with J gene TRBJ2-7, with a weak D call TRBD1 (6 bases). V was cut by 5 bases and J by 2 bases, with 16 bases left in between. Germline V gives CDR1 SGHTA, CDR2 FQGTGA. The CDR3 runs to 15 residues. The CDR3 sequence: CASSPGGTGTYEQYF. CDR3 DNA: TGTGCCAGCAGCCCCGGCGGAACAGGGACCTACGAGCAGTACTTC.

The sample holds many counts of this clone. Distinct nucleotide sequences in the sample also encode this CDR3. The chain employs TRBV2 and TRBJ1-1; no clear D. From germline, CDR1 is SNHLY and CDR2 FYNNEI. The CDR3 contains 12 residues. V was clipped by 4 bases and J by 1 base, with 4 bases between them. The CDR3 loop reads CASSVGNTEAFF. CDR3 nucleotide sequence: TGTGCCAGCAGTGTGGGGAACACTGAAGCTTTCTTT.

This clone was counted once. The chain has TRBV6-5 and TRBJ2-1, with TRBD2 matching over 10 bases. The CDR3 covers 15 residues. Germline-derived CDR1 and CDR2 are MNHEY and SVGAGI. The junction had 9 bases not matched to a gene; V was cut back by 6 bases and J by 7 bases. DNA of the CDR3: TGTGCCAGCAGAGCCAGCGGGAGGGCCGAAAATGAGCAGTTCTTC. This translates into CASRASGRAENEQFF.

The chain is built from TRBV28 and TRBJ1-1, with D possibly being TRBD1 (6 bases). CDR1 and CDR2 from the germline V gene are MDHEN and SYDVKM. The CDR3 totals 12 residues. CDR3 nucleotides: TGTCTCGCGGGGGGCATGAACACTGAAGCTTTCTTT. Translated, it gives CLAGGMNTEAFF.

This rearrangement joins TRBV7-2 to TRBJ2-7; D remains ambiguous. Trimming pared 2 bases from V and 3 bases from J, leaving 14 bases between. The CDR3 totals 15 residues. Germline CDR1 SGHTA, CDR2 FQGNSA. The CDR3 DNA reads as TGTGCCAGCAGCTTAACTCTAGGGAAAAACTACGAGCAGTACTTC. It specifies CASSLTLGKNYEQYF.

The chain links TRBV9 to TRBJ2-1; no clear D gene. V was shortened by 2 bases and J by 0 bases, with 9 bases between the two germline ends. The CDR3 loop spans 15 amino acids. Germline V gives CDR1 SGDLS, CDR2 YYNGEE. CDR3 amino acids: CASSVQAGSYNEQFF. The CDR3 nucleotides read TGTGCCAGCAGCGTTCAAGCCGGCTCCTACAATGAGCAGTTCTTC. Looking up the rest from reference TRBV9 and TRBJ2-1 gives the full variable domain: DSGVTQTPKHLITATGQRVTLRCSPRSGDLSVYWYQQSLDQGLQFLIQYYNGEERAKGNILERFSAQQFPDLHSELNLSSLELGDSALYFCASSVQAGSYNEQFFGPGTRLTVL.

CDR3 region: CASRGNQETQYF. The CDR3 region has the DNA TGCGCCAGCAGGGGAAACCAAGAGACCCAGTACTTC. This chain connects TRBV5-1 to TRBJ2-5; D is unclear. Germline CDR1 reads SGHRS; CDR2 reads YFSETQ. The CDR3 runs 12 residues. Between the trimmed V and J ends, which lost 5 bases and 0 bases, there was a span of 5 bases. Full variable domain (missing parts from reference TRBV5-1 and TRBJ2-5): KAGVTQTPRYLIKTRGQQVTLSCSPISGHRSVSWYQQTPGQGLQFLFEYFSETQRNKGNFPGRFSGRQFSNSRSEMNVSTLELGDSALYLCASRGNQETQYFGPGTRLLVL.

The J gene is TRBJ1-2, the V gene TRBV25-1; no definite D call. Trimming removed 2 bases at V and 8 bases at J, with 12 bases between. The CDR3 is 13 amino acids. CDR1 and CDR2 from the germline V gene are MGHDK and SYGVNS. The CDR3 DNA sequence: TGTGCCAGCAGTGAACGGTCTGGGCTAGGCTACACCTTC. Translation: CASSERSGLGYTF.

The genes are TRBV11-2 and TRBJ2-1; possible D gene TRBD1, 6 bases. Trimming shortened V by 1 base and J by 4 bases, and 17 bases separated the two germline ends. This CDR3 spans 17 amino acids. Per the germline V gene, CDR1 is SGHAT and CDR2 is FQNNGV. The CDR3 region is CASSLVVVVGQYNEQFF. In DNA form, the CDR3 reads TGTGCCAGCAGCTTAGTTGTCGTGGTAGGACAGTACAATGAGCAGTTCTTC.

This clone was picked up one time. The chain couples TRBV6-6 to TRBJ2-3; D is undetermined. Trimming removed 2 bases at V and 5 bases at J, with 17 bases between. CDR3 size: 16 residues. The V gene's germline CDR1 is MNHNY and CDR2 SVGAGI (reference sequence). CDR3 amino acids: CASSYDQPGSIDTQYF. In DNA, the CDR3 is TGTGCCAGCAGTTACGATCAGCCCGGTTCTATAGATACGCAGTATTTT.

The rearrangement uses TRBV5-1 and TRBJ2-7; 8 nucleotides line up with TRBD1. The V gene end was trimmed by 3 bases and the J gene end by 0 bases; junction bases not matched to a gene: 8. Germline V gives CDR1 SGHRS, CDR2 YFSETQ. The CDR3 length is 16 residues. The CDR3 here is CASSSGTGRPSYEQYF. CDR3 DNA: TGCGCCAGCAGCTCCGGGACAGGCAGACCCTCCTACGAGCAGTACTTC.